This TCR beta chain was observed in a study of blood T cell repertoires in COVID-19. Turning to the study itself: COVID-19 samples, acute and convalescent, were from the United States, Italy and Spain. Sources were T cells, B-cell-depleted T cells, or PBMCs; the material itself was cDNA or gDNA.

Original processing methods: By means of reference gene primer amplification, nucleated cell counts were estimated. Assay used: immunoSEQ multiplex PCR; TCRdb lists only in-frame clones, some missing. V and J calls and clone size follow that table, whereas D and trimming were derived from the DNA. The sample contains about 71,000 clones, around 87% of which appear only once. The CDR3 is 17 residues long. V shed 7 bases and J shed 0 bases, with 21 bases lying between them. Germline assignment: CDR1 SGHNT and CDR2 YENEEA. The chain carries TRBV11-3 and TRBJ1-1; D is possibly TRBD1 (6 bases). This clonotype was obtained from a man between 45 and 60 years old with acute or convalescent COVID-19. Material for sequencing was peripheral blood. The CDR3 loop reads CASTRRGADGLNTEAFF. CDR3 coding DNA: TGTGCCAGCACCCGCCGGGGGGCAGACGGGCTGAACACTGAAGCTTTCTTT.